The present T cell receptor beta chain was sequenced within a study of T cell changes during pregnancy in multiple sclerosis. V lost 1 base, J lost 5 bases, and 11 bases lay in between. The CDR3 totals 14 residues. CDR1 and CDR2 (germline): MNHNS, SASEGT. The table came from immunoSEQ multiplex PCR; TCRdb's copy has only in-frame clones and leaves some out. The sample lists tens of thousands of clones; 85% to 95% were seen once. The sample in question was peripheral blood, obtained after pregnancy. The gene calls are TRBV6-1 and TRBJ2-5; D is perhaps TRBD2 (6 bases). The TCR originated in a female donor with multiple sclerosis, enrolled in a pregnancy study. This CDR3 is CASSEGGVGETQYF. The CDR3 DNA reads TGTGCCAGCAGTGAAGGGGGGGTAGGGGAGACCCAGTACTTC.